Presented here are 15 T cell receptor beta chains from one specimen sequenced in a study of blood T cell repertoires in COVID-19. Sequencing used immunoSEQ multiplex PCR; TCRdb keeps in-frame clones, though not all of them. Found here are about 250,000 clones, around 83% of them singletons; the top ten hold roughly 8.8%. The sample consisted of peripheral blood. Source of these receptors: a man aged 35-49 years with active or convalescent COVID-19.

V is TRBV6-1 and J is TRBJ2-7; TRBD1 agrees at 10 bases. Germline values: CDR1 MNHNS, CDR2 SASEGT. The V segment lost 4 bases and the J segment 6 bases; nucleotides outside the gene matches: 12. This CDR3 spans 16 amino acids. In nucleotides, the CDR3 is TGTGCCAGCAGTGTCCCCGGGACAGGGGTCGGAGGCGAGCAGTACTTC. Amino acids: CASSVPGTGVGGEQYF.

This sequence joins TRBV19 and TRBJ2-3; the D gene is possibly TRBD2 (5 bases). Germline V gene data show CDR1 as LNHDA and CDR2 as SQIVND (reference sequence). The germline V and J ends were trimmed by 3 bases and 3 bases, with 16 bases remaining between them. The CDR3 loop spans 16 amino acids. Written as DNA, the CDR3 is TGTGCCAGTAGTATTGGAGCGGTTGCCACGACAGATACGCAGTATTTT. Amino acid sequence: CASSIGAVATTDTQYF.

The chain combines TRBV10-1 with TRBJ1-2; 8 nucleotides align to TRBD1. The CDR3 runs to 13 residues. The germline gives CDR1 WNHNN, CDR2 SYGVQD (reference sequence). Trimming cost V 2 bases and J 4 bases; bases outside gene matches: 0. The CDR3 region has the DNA TGCGCCAGCAGTGAGGACAGGGGCTATGGCTACACCTTC. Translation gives CASSEDRGYGYTF.

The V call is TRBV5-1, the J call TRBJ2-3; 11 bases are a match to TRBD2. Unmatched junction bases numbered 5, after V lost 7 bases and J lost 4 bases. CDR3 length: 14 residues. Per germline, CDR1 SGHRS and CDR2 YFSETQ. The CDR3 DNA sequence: TGCGCCAGCCGCGAACTAGCGGGAGCAGATACGCAGTATTTT. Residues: CASRELAGADTQYF.

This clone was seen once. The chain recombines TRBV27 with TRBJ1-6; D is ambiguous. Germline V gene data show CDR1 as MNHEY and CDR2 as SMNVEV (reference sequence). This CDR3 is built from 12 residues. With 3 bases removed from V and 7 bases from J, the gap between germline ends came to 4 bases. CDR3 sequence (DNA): TGTGCCAGCAGTTTTCAGAATTCACCCCTCCACTTT. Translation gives CASSFQNSPLHF.

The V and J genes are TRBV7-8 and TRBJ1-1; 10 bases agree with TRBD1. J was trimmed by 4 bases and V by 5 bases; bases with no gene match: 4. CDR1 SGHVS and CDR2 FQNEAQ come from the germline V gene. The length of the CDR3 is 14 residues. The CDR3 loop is CASSIRDRGTEAFF. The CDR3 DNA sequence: TGTGCCAGCAGCATCCGGGACAGGGGCACTGAAGCTTTCTTT.

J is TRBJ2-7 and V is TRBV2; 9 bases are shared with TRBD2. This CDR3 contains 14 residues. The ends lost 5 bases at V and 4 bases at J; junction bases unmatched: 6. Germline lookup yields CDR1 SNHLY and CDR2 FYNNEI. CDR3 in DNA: TGTGCCAGCAGTCCGGGACTAGCTTTGTACGAGCAGTACTTC. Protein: CASSPGLALYEQYF.

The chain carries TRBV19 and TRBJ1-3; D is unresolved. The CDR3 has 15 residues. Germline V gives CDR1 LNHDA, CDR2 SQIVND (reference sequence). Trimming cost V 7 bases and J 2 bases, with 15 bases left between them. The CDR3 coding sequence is TGTGCCAGTATTTCGGGTCTAGCAACTGGAAACACCATATATTTT. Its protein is CASISGLATGNTIYF. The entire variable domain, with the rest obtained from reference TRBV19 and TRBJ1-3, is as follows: DGGITQSPKYLFRKEGQNVTLSCEQNLNHDAMYWYRQDPGQGLRLIYYSQIVNDFQKGDIAEGYSVSREKKESFPLTVTSAQKNPTAFYLCASISGLATGNTIYFGEGSWLTVV.

The DNA of the CDR3 is TGTGCCAGCAGTTTAGGCGGCCGCGGTGAAGCTTTCTTT. This codes for CASSLGGRGEAFF. The chain employs TRBV12-3 or TRBV12-4 and TRBJ1-1; D gene uncertain. The V gene lost 1 base and the J gene lost 7 bases, with 10 bases spanning the gap. The CDR3 spans 13 residues.

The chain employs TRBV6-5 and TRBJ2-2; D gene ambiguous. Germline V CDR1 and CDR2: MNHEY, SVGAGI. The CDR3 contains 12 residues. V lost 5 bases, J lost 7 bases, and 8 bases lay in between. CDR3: CASSPRHGELFF. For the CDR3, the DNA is TGTGCCAGCAGTCCCAGGCACGGGGAGCTGTTTTTT.

CDR3 sequence: CASSVDGRNQPQHF. The CDR3 nucleotides read TGTGCCAGCAGCGTGGACGGGAGGAATCAGCCCCAGCATTTT. The chain links TRBV7-9 to TRBJ1-5; the D is unclear. Per germline, CDR1 SEHNR and CDR2 FQNEAQ (reference sequence). V gave up 5 bases and J gave up 4 bases, with 12 bases separating them. The CDR3 extends over 14 amino acids. The variable domain in full, completed from reference TRBV7-9 and TRBJ1-5, reads DTGVSQNPRHKITKRGQNVTFRCDPISEHNRLYWYRQTLGQGPEFLTYFQNEAQLEKSRLLSDRFSAERPKGSFSTLEIQRTEQGDSAMYLCASSVDGRNQPQHFGDGTRLSIL.

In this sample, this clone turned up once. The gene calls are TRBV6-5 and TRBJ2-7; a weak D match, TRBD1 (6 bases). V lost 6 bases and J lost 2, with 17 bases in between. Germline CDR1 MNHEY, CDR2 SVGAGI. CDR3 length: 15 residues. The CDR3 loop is CASRRPGDRTYEQYF. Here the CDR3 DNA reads TGTGCCAGCAGGCGGCCAGGGGATAGAACCTACGAGCAGTACTTC.

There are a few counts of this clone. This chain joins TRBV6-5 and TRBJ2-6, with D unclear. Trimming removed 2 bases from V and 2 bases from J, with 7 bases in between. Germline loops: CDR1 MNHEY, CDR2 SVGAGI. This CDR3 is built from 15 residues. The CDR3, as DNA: TGTGCCAGCAGTTACCTAGGAACTGGGGCCAACGTCCTGACTTTC. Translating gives CASSYLGTGANVLTF.

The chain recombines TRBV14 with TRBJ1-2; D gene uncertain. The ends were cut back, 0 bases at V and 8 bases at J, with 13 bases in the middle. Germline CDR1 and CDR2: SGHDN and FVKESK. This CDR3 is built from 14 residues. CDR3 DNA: TGTGCCAGCAGCCAAGAGAGGGCAGTATCCGGCTACACCTTC. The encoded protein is CASSQERAVSGYTF. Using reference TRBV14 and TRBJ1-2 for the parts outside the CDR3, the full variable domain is EAGVTQFPSHSVIEKGQTVTLRCDPISGHDNLYWYRRVMGKEIKFLLHFVKESKQDESGMPNNRFLAERTGGTYSTLKVQPAELEDSGVYFCASSQERAVSGYTFGSGTRLTVV.

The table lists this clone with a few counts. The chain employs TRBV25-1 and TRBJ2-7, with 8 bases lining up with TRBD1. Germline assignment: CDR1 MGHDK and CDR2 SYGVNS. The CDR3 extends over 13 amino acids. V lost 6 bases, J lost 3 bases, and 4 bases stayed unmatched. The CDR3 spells CASSRDRFYEQYF. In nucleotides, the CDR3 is TGTGCCAGCAGCCGGGACAGGTTCTACGAGCAGTACTTC.